One sample yielded the 27 T cell receptor beta chains listed below, sequenced in a study of blood T cell repertoires in COVID-19. Generated by immunoSEQ multiplex PCR, the TCRdb table keeps only in-frame clones and is missing some. The sample consists of around 190,000 clones, 84% of them appearing once. Sequenced sample: peripheral blood. These receptors were collected from a human donor in a cohort sampled during active COVID-19.

The chain carries TRBV6-4 and TRBJ2-3; the match to TRBD2 covers 10 bases. The CDR3 contains 15 residues. CDR1 and CDR2 (germline): MRHNA, SNTAGT. After removal of 4 bases from V and 3 bases from J, the junction contained 4 bases not matched to a gene. CDR3 in DNA: TGTGCCAGCAGTGTCCTAGCGGGAGAAACAGATACGCAGTATTTT. Amino acid sequence: CASSVLAGETDTQYF.

The chain has TRBV18 and TRBJ1-2; possible D gene TRBD1, 6 bases. This CDR3 has 16 amino acids. Germline CDR1 is KGHSH and CDR2 is LQKENI. Trimming removed 3 bases from V and 4 bases from J, with 18 bases in between. CDR3 in DNA: TGTGCCAGCTCACCCTTGGACAGCGTCTCCTCCTATGGCTACACCTTC. Translated: CASSPLDSVSSYGYTF.

This clone turned up a few times. The chain employs TRBV11-2 and TRBJ2-3; 8 nucleotides align to TRBD2. There are 15 residues in the CDR3. V lost 2 bases to trimming and J lost 3 bases; unmatched junction nucleotides: 4. Per the germline V gene, CDR1 is SGHAT and CDR2 is FQNNGV. DNA of the CDR3: TGTGCCAGCAGCTTACCACGGGAGGGGACAGATACGCAGTATTTT. Amino acids: CASSLPREGTDTQYF. Together with reference TRBV11-2 and TRBJ2-3, the CDR3 gives the full variable domain: EAGVAQSPRYKIIEKRQSVAFWCNPISGHATLYWYQQILGQGPKLLIQFQNNGVVDDSQLPKDRFSAERLKGVDSTLKIQPAKLEDSAVYLCASSLPREGTDTQYFGPGTRLTVL.

This sequence joins TRBV24-1 and TRBJ2-1, with 8 bases aligning to TRBD2. Germline V gene lookup returns CDR1 KGHDR and CDR2 SFDVKD. V lost 5 bases and J lost 6; bases outside the gene matches: 8. The CDR3 runs to 15 residues. The CDR3 bases are TGTGCCACCAGTGTCTTAGCGGGACGGGTCAATGAGCAGTTCTTC. As protein: CATSVLAGRVNEQFF.

V is TRBV6-6 and J is TRBJ2-1; D possibly corresponds to TRBD2 (6 bases). Germline CDR1 MNHNY, CDR2 SVGAGI (reference sequence). This CDR3 spans 16 amino acids. V lost 6 bases to trimming and J lost 3 bases, with 18 bases between them. CDR3 amino acids: CASSRETSLFYNEQFF. CDR3 DNA: TGTGCCAGCAGCCGGGAGACTAGTCTCTTCTACAATGAGCAGTTCTTC.

This chain links TRBV13 with TRBJ1-1, with D unclear. CDR3 length equals 18 residues. V was cut by 5 bases and J by 0 bases, with 22 bases left in between. The germline V gene encodes CDR1 PRHDT and CDR2 FYEKMQ (reference sequence). Written as DNA, the CDR3 is TGTGCCAGCAGCACAGAGGGCAGCTGGCGTGGGTTGAACACTGAAGCTTTCTTT. This gives the protein CASSTEGSWRGLNTEAFF.

The chain couples TRBV2 to TRBJ1-1; TRBD1 matches 11 bases. Trimming at V came to 3 bases and at J to 5 bases, leaving 5 bases not matched to a gene. From germline, CDR1 is SNHLY and CDR2 FYNNEI. This CDR3 has 15 amino acids. CDR3: CASSEDRGRRTEAFF. Here the CDR3 DNA reads TGTGCCAGCAGTGAGGACAGGGGGCGACGAACTGAAGCTTTCTTT.

This rearrangement joins TRBV15 to TRBJ1-5; 8 nucleotides align to TRBD1. The length of the CDR3 is 15 residues. Germline assignment: CDR1 LNHNV and CDR2 YYDKDF (reference sequence). After removal of 3 bases from V and 9 bases from J, the junction contained 10 bases not matched to a gene. CDR3 residues: CATSSRTGFWRPQHF. The CDR3 nucleotides read TGTGCCACCAGCAGCAGGACAGGGTTCTGGAGGCCCCAGCATTTT.

This clone occurred a few times. V gene TRBV5-1 combines with J gene TRBJ2-7, with 7 bases aligning to TRBD1. The J segment lost 2 bases and the V segment lost 4 bases, leaving 6 bases of the junction unmatched. CDR3 length: 14 residues. Germline CDR1 and CDR2: SGHRS and YFSETQ. The CDR3 nucleotides are TGCGCCAGCAGCCCGACAGGGCCCCCCTACGAGCAGTACTTC. It codes for CASSPTGPPYEQYF. The whole variable domain, remainder taken from reference TRBV5-1 and TRBJ2-7, is KAGVTQTPRYLIKTRGQQVTLSCSPISGHRSVSWYQQTPGQGLQFLFEYFSETQRNKGNFPGRFSGRQFSNSRSEMNVSTLELGDSALYLCASSPTGPPYEQYFGPGTRLTVT.

The chain links TRBV7-2 to TRBJ1-2; tentative D call: TRBD1 (6 bases). Germline CDR1 reads SGHTA; CDR2 reads FQGNSA. The V and J ends lost 6 bases and 10 bases respectively, with 18 bases between them. The CDR3 has 13 residues. The CDR3 sequence: CASSIHRESPYTF. In DNA, the CDR3 is TGTGCCAGCAGTATACACAGGGAATCCCCCTACACCTTC.

The chain uses TRBV20-1 and TRBJ2-4; 7 bases map to TRBD2. Germline CDR1 reads DFQATT; CDR2 reads SNEGSKA (reference sequence). The CDR3 contains 12 residues. Germline trimming cut 3 bases from V and 8 bases from J; bases unmatched to any gene: 4. CDR3 sequence: CSASVGRDIQYF. The CDR3 DNA is TGCAGTGCTAGTGTAGGGAGGGACATTCAGTACTTC.

This clone was observed a single time. The gene calls are TRBV4-1 and TRBJ2-5; 10 nucleotides line up with TRBD2. Germline V lookup: CDR1 MGHRA, CDR2 YSYEKL. This CDR3 comprises 18 residues. Germline trimming cut 1 base from V and 2 bases from J; bases unmatched to any gene: 10. This CDR3 reads CASSQGPAGGLGQETQYF. The CDR3 region has the DNA TGCGCCAGCAGCCAAGGTCCAGCGGGAGGGCTGGGGCAAGAGACCCAGTACTTC.

In DNA form, the CDR3 reads TGTGCCAGCAGTTTAAGTCAGAACTCCTACAATGAGCAGTTCTTC. Residues: CASSLSQNSYNEQFF. V usage is TRBV27 and J usage is TRBJ2-1; D ambiguous. V was pared by 2 bases and J by 0 bases, with 8 bases between. This CDR3 contains 15 residues. Germline CDR1 reads MNHEY; CDR2 reads SMNVEV (reference sequence).

CDR3 sequence (DNA): TGTGCCAGCAGGCGACAGGGGAACGGTAACACCGGGGAGCTGTTTTTT. This translates into CASRRQGNGNTGELFF. V is TRBV3-1 (or the pseudogene TRBV3-2) and J is TRBJ2-2, with TRBD1 identical over 8 bases. Germline CDR1 is LGHDT and CDR2 is YNNKEL (reference sequence). The CDR3 is 16 residues long. V gave up 6 bases and J gave up 2 bases; unmatched junction bases: 8.

The chain carries TRBV9 and TRBJ2-3, with 12 bases lining up with TRBD2. Germline CDR1 reads SGDLS; CDR2 reads YYNGEE. The V segment lost 0 bases and the J segment 6 bases; nucleotides outside the gene matches: 5. CDR3 length: 16 residues. The CDR3: CASSVGLAGGPDTQYF. The CDR3 nucleotides are TGTGCCAGCAGCGTAGGGCTAGCGGGAGGGCCCGATACGCAGTATTTT.

V gene TRBV5-5 combines with J gene TRBJ1-6, with 8 bases identical to TRBD1. The CDR3 length is 15 residues. Germline loops: CDR1 SGHKS, CDR2 YYEKEE (reference sequence). Germline trimming cut 4 bases from V and 10 bases from J; bases unmatched to any gene: 10. This CDR3 reads CASSTPGQGESPLHF. The CDR3 DNA is TGTGCCAGCAGCACCCCTGGACAGGGAGAATCACCCCTCCACTTT.

The CDR3 nucleotides read TGTGCCAGCTCACAACAGGGAACCGGCGGGAACACTGAAGCTTTCTTT. Encoded protein: CASSQQGTGGNTEAFF. V is TRBV18 and J is TRBJ1-1; weak D call: TRBD1 (6 bases). This CDR3 region has 16 residues. V was pared by 4 bases and J by 1 base, with 16 bases between. Germline V lookup: CDR1 KGHSH, CDR2 LQKENI. The full variable domain, with the rest looked up from reference TRBV18 and TRBJ1-1, is NAGVMQNPRHLVRRRGQEARLRCSPMKGHSHVYWYRQLPEEGLKFMVYLQKENIIDESGMPKERFSAEFPKEGPSILRIQQVVRGDSAAYFCASSQQGTGGNTEAFFGQGTRLTVV.

V gene TRBV27 combines with J gene TRBJ1-2, with 8 bases matching TRBD1. Trimming took 6 bases from V and 7 from J; bases not matched to a gene: 10. Germline V CDR1 and CDR2: MNHEY, SMNVEV (reference sequence). The length of the CDR3 is 14 residues. The CDR3 protein is CASRPLGQGSGYTF. Here the CDR3 DNA reads TGTGCCAGCAGGCCCCTCGGACAGGGATCTGGCTACACCTTC.

This clone has just a few counts. This sequence joins TRBV5-4 and TRBJ2-1; 8 nucleotides match TRBD2. The V segment lost 4 bases and the J segment 0 bases; nucleotides outside the gene matches: 3. This CDR3 is 15 amino acids long. Germline values: CDR1 SGHNT, CDR2 YYREEE (reference sequence). The CDR3 DNA follows: TGTGCCAGCAGCCGCGGGAGGAGCTCCTACAATGAGCAGTTCTTC. Translated, it gives CASSRGRSSYNEQFF. The complete variable domain, with remaining parts taken from reference TRBV5-4 and TRBJ2-1, reads ETGVTQSPTHLIKTRGQQVTLRCSSQSGHNTVSWYQQALGQGPQFIFQYYREEENGRGNFPPRFSGLQFPNYSSELNVNALELDDSALYLCASSRGRSSYNEQFFGPGTRLTVL.

The chain recombines TRBV24-1 with TRBJ1-5, with 8 positions matching TRBD1. CDR1 is KGHDR and CDR2 is SFDVKD in the germline V gene. V gave up 4 bases and J gave up 4 bases; unmatched junction bases: 5. CDR3 length: 15 residues. The CDR3 coding sequence is TGTGCCACCAGTGACGGACAGGGTGGTAATCAGCCCCAGCATTTT. Encoded protein: CATSDGQGGNQPQHF.

This clone was found a few times. The rearrangement links TRBV19 to TRBJ2-1, with 12 bases matching TRBD2. The ends lost 3 bases at V and 7 bases at J; junction bases unmatched: 4. CDR3 length: 15 residues. Germline V gene sequence: CDR1 LNHDA, CDR2 SQIVND (reference sequence). In DNA, the CDR3 is TGTGCCAGTAGTATTTTGACTAGCGGGAGAAATGAGCAGTTCTTC. Translating it yields CASSILTSGRNEQFF.

This chain uses TRBV25-1 with TRBJ1-4; maybe TRBD1 (6 bases). Trimming took off 3 bases at V and 5 bases at J, with 10 bases between the two ends. Germline loops: CDR1 MGHDK, CDR2 SYGVNS. This CDR3 contains 14 residues. CDR3: CASSEGHGNEKLFF. The CDR3 DNA is TGTGCCAGCAGTGAGGGACACGGGAATGAAAAACTGTTTTTT.

The chain carries TRBV10-1 and TRBJ2-1; a weak D match, TRBD2 (6 bases). V was cut by 0 bases and J by 5 bases, with 17 bases left in between. This CDR3 is built from 17 residues. The V gene's germline CDR1 is WNHNN and CDR2 SYGVQD (reference sequence). The CDR3 region has the DNA TGCGCCAGCAGTGAGTCGAAGGGTAGCGGTAATGACAATGAGCAGTTCTTC. It is translated as CASSESKGSGNDNEQFF.

The chain joins TRBV11-2 to TRBJ2-1; TRBD1 is a possible D gene (5 bases). The V gene lost 1 base and the J gene lost 10 bases, with 11 bases spanning the gap. Per the germline V gene, CDR1 is SGHAT and CDR2 is FQNNGV. The CDR3 covers 13 residues. DNA of the CDR3: TGTGCCAGCAGCTTAGCCCTACCAGGGGAGCAGTTCTTC. It yields the protein CASSLALPGEQFF.

V gene TRBV5-1 combines with J gene TRBJ1-4, with D possibly being TRBD1 (6 bases). Germline CDR1 is SGHRS and CDR2 is YFSETQ. The CDR3 is 14 amino acids. V lost 4 bases to trimming and J lost 0 bases, with 7 bases between them. CDR3 loop: CASSGQPTNEKLFF. The CDR3 DNA reads as TGCGCCAGCAGCGGACAGCCAACTAATGAAAAACTGTTTTTT.

The genes are TRBV21-1 and TRBJ1-3; TRBD1 is the table's D call and was not checked against the DNA. TRBV21-1 is a pseudogene. This CDR3 has 17 amino acids. Here the CDR3 DNA reads TGTGCCAGCAGCAAAGAGGTTAGGACAGGGGGCGTCGACACCATATATTTT. Residues: CASSKEVRTGGVDTIYF.

This chain joins TRBV7-2 and TRBJ2-2; TRBD1 might be the D (5 bases). The ends were cut back, 4 bases at V and 6 bases at J, with 18 bases in the middle. CDR3 length: 16 residues. Germline values: CDR1 SGHTA, CDR2 FQGNSA. The chain's CDR3 is CASSSRTRHRSGELFF. In nucleotides, the CDR3 is TGTGCCAGCAGCTCCCGGACACGCCATCGCTCCGGGGAGCTGTTTTTT.